A single TCR beta chain is shown here with its context. The V gene lost 5 bases and the J gene lost 1 base, with 14 bases spanning the gap. The CDR3 totals 15 residues. Germline CDR1 reads SEHNR; CDR2 reads FQNEAQ (reference sequence). The data were taken from a study of T cells in Graves' hyperthyroidism and ophthalmopathy. Study details: Any treatment followed the collection of peripheral blood at initial diagnosis.

It was considered stable Graves' hyperthyroidism when ophthalmopathy did not progress within 18 months. The PBMCs studied were ones that came from approximately 9.9 ml fresh peripheral blood. TCR beta CDR3 regions were amplified from RNA transcripts. First-round RT-PCR of the TCR CDR3 relied on the HTBI primer set. TCRdb ran MiXCR on the multiplex PCR reads and lists one entry per CDR3 protein. The data contain about 840,000 distinct CDR3 sequences, roughly 37% of them singletons. The receptor was isolated from a man between 18 and 35 years old with Graves' hyperthyroidism. The specimen was blood. V is TRBV7-9 and J is TRBJ1-1; possible D gene TRBD1, 6 bases. CDR3 amino acids: CASSQIGGANTEAFF. CDR3 in DNA: TGTGCCAGCAGCCAAATAGGGGGGGCGAACACTGAAGCTTTCTTT.